The sequence of this T cell receptor (beta chain) was determined in a study of response to subunit inactivated influenza vaccine. Study outcomes and limitations: New T cells are recruited in small numbers by each seasonal influenza vaccination, according to the authors' suggestion.

A single record per CDR3 protein comes from TCRdb applying MiXCR to the RT-PCR reads. The data contain roughly 500,000 distinct CDR3 sequences, approximately 15% of them singletons. Germline V gene data show CDR1 as SGHRS and CDR2 as YFSETQ. This CDR3 is built from 15 residues. The ends were cut back, 0 bases at V and 5 bases at J, with 9 bases in the middle. In this sample, this clonotype turned up a few times. What it binds is not known. The clonotype originates from a man between 50 and 69 years old who received an inactivated influenza vaccine. This rearrangement joins TRBV5-1 to TRBJ1-6, with D perhaps TRBD1 (6 bases). The source was CD4+ T cells sorted from PBMCs, collected around 25 months after vaccination. The CDR3 loop is CASSLGGADNSPLHF. CDR3 coding DNA: TGCGCCAGCAGCTTGGGGGGGGCAGATAATTCACCCCTCCACTTT.